One sample yielded the 27 T cell receptor beta chains listed below, sequenced in a study of IL-17A CD8 T cells in psoriatic arthritis synovium. Actively inflamed joints of psoriatic arthritis patients supplied the aspirated synovial fluid. Assay: immunoSEQ multiplex PCR; the TCRdb copy retains only in-frame clones and omits some. Counted here are about 1,900 clones, roughly three quarters occurring once; the ten biggest clones make up approximately 8.8%. Sequences were obtained from memory CD8+ T cells from synovial fluid. The subset here: bulk memory CD8+ T cells (CD45RA-CD27+/- and CD45RA+CD27-). Receptors originate from a human donor with psoriatic arthritis.

This clone was detected a few times. The chain carries TRBV4-1 and TRBJ2-7; D is perhaps TRBD1 or TRBD2 (5 bases each). The germline CDR1 and CDR2 sequences are MGHRA and YSYEKL. Trimming pared 5 bases from V and 4 bases from J, leaving 18 bases between. The CDR3 is 15 residues long. CDR3 residues: CASSEGQGEGYEQYF. CDR3 nucleotide sequence: TGCGCCAGCAGCGAGGGGCAGGGCGAAGGTTACGAGCAGTACTTC.

This clone was counted only a few times. J is TRBJ2-2 and V is TRBV7-8, with 7 bases matching TRBD1. The CDR3 extends over 16 amino acids. CDR1 is SGHVS and CDR2 is FQNEAQ in the germline V gene. Unmatched junction bases numbered 8, after V lost 1 base and J lost 6 bases. DNA for the CDR3: TGTGCCAGCAGCTTAGGGAGACAGGGACACTCCGGGGAGCTGTTTTTT. Amino acids: CASSLGRQGHSGELFF.

This clone was seen once. V is TRBV6-4 and J is TRBJ2-2, with D possibly called TRBD1 or TRBD2 (5 bases each). The CDR3 is 15 residues long. The V end was cut by 2 bases, the J end by 7 bases, with 14 bases between. CDR1 is MRHNA, CDR2 SNTAGT, per germline. The CDR3 DNA follows: TGTGCCAGCAGTGACGTCGCTGGGACGGGCGGGGAGCTGTTTTTT. This sequence encodes CASSDVAGTGGELFF.

CDR3 in amino acids: CASSLERTSGRADTGELFF. The CDR3 coding sequence is TGTGCCAGCAGCTTAGAGCGGACTAGCGGGAGGGCCGACACCGGGGAGCTGTTTTTT. The V and J genes are TRBV11-2 and TRBJ2-2; 15 bases map to TRBD2. This CDR3 region has 19 residues. V was pared by 0 bases and J by 3 bases, with 5 bases of the junction left unmatched. Per the germline V gene, CDR1 is SGHAT and CDR2 is FQNNGV.

The rearrangement joins TRBV7-2 to TRBJ2-1; D might be TRBD2 (6 bases). CDR1 is SGHTA, CDR2 FQGNSA, per germline. CDR3 length: 15 amino acids. V lost 4 bases to trimming and J lost 4 bases, with 14 bases between them. The CDR3 DNA is TGTGCCAGCAGCTCCCTGACTGGGACTTACAATGAGCAGTTCTTC. Its translation is CASSSLTGTYNEQFF.

V is TRBV13 and J is TRBJ1-1; no clear D. The germline gives CDR1 PRHDT, CDR2 FYEKMQ (reference sequence). Trimming pared 2 bases from V and 1 base from J, leaving 5 bases between. CDR3 length equals 13 residues. In nucleotides, the CDR3 is TGTGCCAGCAGCTTAACGGGGAACACTGAAGCTTTCTTT. Its translation: CASSLTGNTEAFF.

This clone was seen a handful of times. This chain uses TRBV5-4 with TRBJ2-3, with 9 bases lining up with TRBD2. J gave up 4 bases and V 5 bases, and 5 bases lay outside the gene matches. The CDR3 runs 14 residues. The V gene's germline CDR1 is SGHNT and CDR2 YYREEE (reference sequence). The CDR3 DNA reads as TGTGCCAGCAGGGCGGGGGGGCTGGCAGATACGCAGTATTTT. Residues: CASRAGGLADTQYF. Supplemented by reference TRBV5-4 and TRBJ2-3, the full variable domain reads ETGVTQSPTHLIKTRGQQVTLRCSSQSGHNTVSWYQQALGQGPQFIFQYYREEENGRGNFPPRFSGLQFPNYSSELNVNALELDDSALYLCASRAGGLADTQYFGPGTRLTVL.

The chain couples TRBV11-2 to TRBJ2-7; D ambiguous. V lost 1 base and J 10 bases, leaving 14 bases between the germline ends. The length of the CDR3 is 13 residues. CDR1 is SGHAT and CDR2 is FQNNGV in the germline V gene. CDR3 region: CASSLGDPRHQYF. The CDR3 bases are TGTGCCAGCAGCTTAGGGGATCCGAGACATCAGTACTTC.

This chain uses TRBV4-2 with TRBJ1-2, with D hard to call. The CDR3 extends over 12 amino acids. V shed 1 base and J shed 4 bases, with 4 bases lying between them. Germline V CDR1 and CDR2: LGHNA, YNFKEQ. For the CDR3, the DNA is TGTGCCAGCAGCCAAGGGGTCTATGGCTACACCTTC. Amino acid sequence: CASSQGVYGYTF.

The chain has TRBV27 and TRBJ1-4, with D possibly being TRBD1 (5 bases). V was cut by 1 base and J by 3 bases, with 9 bases left in between. The CDR3 totals 15 residues. Germline loops: CDR1 MNHEY, CDR2 SMNVEV (reference sequence). CDR3 coding DNA: TGTGCCAGCAGTTTATTTGACAGTTCTAATGAAAAACTGTTTTTT. Amino acid sequence: CASSLFDSSNEKLFF.

The chain joins TRBV4-2 to TRBJ1-4; TRBD1 might be the D (5 bases). This CDR3 is built from 16 residues. V shed 5 bases and J shed 8 bases, with 21 bases lying between them. From germline, CDR1 is LGHNA and CDR2 YNFKEQ. DNA of the CDR3: TGTGCCAGCAGCGCCAAGATGCAGGCAGGGTCAGAAAAACTGTTTTTT. Its translation: CASSAKMQAGSEKLFF.

The V and J genes are TRBV15 and TRBJ1-1; D might be TRBD1 (6 bases). The CDR3 has 14 amino acids. CDR1 is LNHNV, CDR2 YYDKDF, per germline (reference sequence). The V gene lost 5 bases and the J gene lost 0 bases, with 10 bases spanning the gap. CDR3 amino acids: CATSARQVNTEAFF. CDR3 DNA: TGTGCCACCAGCGCGCGACAGGTGAACACTGAAGCTTTCTTT.

V and J are TRBV28 and TRBJ2-7; tentative D call: TRBD2 (6 bases). Germline V CDR1 and CDR2: MDHEN, SYDVKM. The CDR3 consists of 20 residues. V lost 3 bases to trimming and J lost 0 bases, with 27 bases between them. CDR3 coding DNA: TGTGCCAGCAGTTTCCTCTCTTGGGGACTTTCCCCTGGAGGCTCCTACGAGCAGTACTTC. Its protein product is CASSFLSWGLSPGGSYEQYF.

In its sample, this clone was seen once. The chain uses TRBV27 and TRBJ2-6; D gene ambiguous. This CDR3 region has 15 residues. CDR1 is MNHEY and CDR2 is SMNVEV in the germline V gene (reference sequence). The germline V and J ends were trimmed by 3 bases and 0 bases, with 6 bases remaining between them. As DNA, the CDR3 is TGTGCCAGCAGTTTTGTATACTCTGGGGCCAACGTCCTGACTTTC. Its translation: CASSFVYSGANVLTF.

This chain connects TRBV30 to TRBJ1-5, with D maybe TRBD1 (5 bases). This CDR3 is 15 amino acids long. V dropped 2 bases and J dropped 7 bases, with 18 bases sitting between them. The germline V gene encodes CDR1 GTSNPN and CDR2 SVGIG (reference sequence). The CDR3 DNA is TGTGCCTGGAGTCCTAACGGGGCCTCAAACCAGCCCCAGCATTTT. Its translation: CAWSPNGASNQPQHF.

This clone is categorized as large. The chain carries TRBV27 and TRBJ2-7, with D maybe TRBD2 (6 bases). Trimming took 6 bases from V and 7 from J, leaving 19 bases between them. Germline V CDR1 and CDR2: MNHEY, SMNVEV (reference sequence). The CDR3 loop spans 14 amino acids. This chain's CDR3 is CASSPAGPTGEQYF. The CDR3 DNA is TGTGCCAGCAGCCCCGCGGGGCCCACGGGAGAGCAGTACTTC.

The rearrangement links TRBV7-6 to TRBJ1-3, with 7 positions matching TRBD1. This CDR3 contains 16 residues. From germline, CDR1 is SGHVS and CDR2 FNYEAQ. V was pared by 5 bases and J by 2 bases, with 9 bases of the junction left unmatched. This CDR3 is CASSAQQGFAGNTIYF. The CDR3, as DNA: TGTGCCAGCAGCGCGCAACAGGGGTTTGCTGGAAACACCATATATTTT.

The chain recombines TRBV4-3 with TRBJ1-4; 11 bases fit TRBD1. With 1 base clipped from V and 7 bases from J, the junction kept 5 bases outside the gene matches. Germline CDR1 and CDR2: LGHNA and YSLEER. The CDR3 is 16 residues long. This chain's CDR3 is CASSQGPGTGGEKLFF. The CDR3 region has the DNA TGCGCCAGCAGCCAAGGGCCCGGGACAGGGGGTGAAAAACTGTTTTTT.

This clone appeared a single time. The chain has TRBV4-3 and TRBJ1-2, with D possibly being TRBD1 (6 bases). V shed 3 bases and J shed 0 bases, with 23 bases lying between them. This CDR3 is 19 amino acids long. Germline values: CDR1 LGHNA, CDR2 YSLEER. The CDR3 here is CASSQLGTNFEVPNYGYTF. CDR3 DNA: TGCGCCAGCAGCCAGCTCGGGACAAACTTTGAAGTTCCTAACTATGGCTACACCTTC.

This clone showed up just a few times. V and J are TRBV4-1 and TRBJ1-5; 8 bases fit TRBD1. The junction had 4 bases not matched to a gene; V was cut back by 5 bases and J by 1 base. Germline V CDR1 and CDR2: MGHRA, YSYEKL. The CDR3 consists of 15 residues. This CDR3 reads CASSTTGVSNQPQHF. The CDR3 DNA reads TGCGCCAGCAGCACGACAGGGGTCAGCAATCAGCCCCAGCATTTT.

This clone was recorded only once. The chain carries TRBV7-9 and TRBJ2-3, with TRBD1 as a possible D gene (5 bases). The CDR3 sequence is 17 residues long. The germline V and J ends were trimmed by 5 bases and 1 base, with 19 bases remaining between them. CDR1 and CDR2 from the germline V gene are SEHNR and FQNEAQ (reference sequence). The DNA for the CDR3 is TGTGCCAGCAGCATCGTACCCAGGGAACTGGGCACAGATACGCAGTATTTT. It codes for CASSIVPRELGTDTQYF.

The CDR3 DNA sequence: TGTGCCTGGAAGGGGTGGCCCGGGGAGCTGTTTTTT. Translating gives CAWKGWPGELFF. J is TRBJ2-2 and V is TRBV30; perhaps TRBD1 as D (5 bases). V was cut by 4 bases and J by 6 bases, with 9 bases left in between. CDR1 GTSNPN and CDR2 SVGIG come from the germline V gene (reference sequence). This CDR3 spans 12 amino acids. The full variable domain, with the rest looked up from reference TRBV30 and TRBJ2-2, is SQTIHQWPATLVQPVGSPLSLECTVEGTSNPNLYWYRQAAGRGLQLLFYSVGIGQISSEVPQNLSASRPQDRQFILSSKKLLLSDSGFYLCAWKGWPGELFFGEGSRLTVL.

The chain couples TRBV6-4 to TRBJ2-2; 12 bases agree with TRBD2. Germline trimming cut 4 bases from V and 4 bases from J; bases unmatched to any gene: 1. CDR3 length: 15 residues. Germline V gives CDR1 MRHNA, CDR2 SNTAGT. The CDR3 DNA follows: TGTGCCAGCAGTGCGACTAGCGGGAGCACCGGGGAGCTGTTTTTT. Translating gives CASSATSGSTGELFF.

This clone has more than one count but fewer than ten. The chain joins TRBV19 to TRBJ2-5; D possibly uses TRBD1 or TRBD2 (6 bases each). This CDR3 region has 15 residues. The germline gives CDR1 LNHDA, CDR2 SQIVND (reference sequence). V shed 8 bases and J shed 4 bases, with 20 bases lying between them. CDR3 nucleotides: TGTGCCAGTGGCCCGGCGAGTGGGGGGCGAGAGACCCAGTACTTC. It specifies CASGPASGGRETQYF.

The genes are TRBV7-9 and TRBJ1-1, with 7 bases lining up with TRBD1. CDR1 SEHNR and CDR2 FQNEAQ come from the germline V gene (reference sequence). V shed 5 bases, J shed 2 bases, and the junction held 8 bases outside the gene matches. There are 15 residues in the CDR3. CDR3 DNA: TGTGCCAGCAGCCCTCGGGACAGACCAAACACTGAAGCTTTCTTT. Translated: CASSPRDRPNTEAFF.

The CDR3 region has the DNA TGTGCCAGCAGCCTCGGAGGGGGTTCCTACGAGCAGTACTTC. Amino acids: CASSLGGGSYEQYF. The chain carries TRBV7-6 and TRBJ2-7; D tentatively reads TRBD1 or TRBD2 (6 bases each). The CDR3 sequence is 14 residues long. V dropped 5 bases and J dropped 1 base, with 12 bases sitting between them. CDR1 and CDR2 (germline): SGHVS, FNYEAQ.

CDR3 amino acids: CASSSGRNGYTF. CDR3 nucleotides: TGTGCCAGCAGCTCAGGGAGAAATGGCTACACCTTC. The chain joins TRBV7-9 to TRBJ1-2; a weak D match, TRBD1 (5 bases). The CDR3 sequence is 12 residues long. Germline-derived CDR1 and CDR2 are SEHNR and FQNEAQ (reference sequence). V dropped 4 bases and J dropped 6 bases, with 9 bases sitting between them.